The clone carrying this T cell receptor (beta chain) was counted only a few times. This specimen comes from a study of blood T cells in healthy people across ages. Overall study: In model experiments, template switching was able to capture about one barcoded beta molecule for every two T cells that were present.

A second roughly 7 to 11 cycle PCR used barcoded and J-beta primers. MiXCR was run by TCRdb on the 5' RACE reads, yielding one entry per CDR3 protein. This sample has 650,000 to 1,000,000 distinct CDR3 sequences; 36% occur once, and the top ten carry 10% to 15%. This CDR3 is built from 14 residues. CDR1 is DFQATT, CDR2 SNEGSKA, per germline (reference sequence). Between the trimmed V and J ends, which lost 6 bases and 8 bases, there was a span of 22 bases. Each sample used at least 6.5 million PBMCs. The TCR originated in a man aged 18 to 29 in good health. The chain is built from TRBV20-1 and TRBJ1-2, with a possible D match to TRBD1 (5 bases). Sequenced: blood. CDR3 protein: CSAPPGTPLRGYTF. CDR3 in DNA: TGCAGTGCCCCACCAGGGACTCCCTTACGGGGCTACACCTTC.